These 27 T cell receptor beta chains originate from one sample sequenced in a study of T cells after yellow fever vaccination. In TCRdb, the 5' RACE reads were re-called with MiXCR into one record per CDR3 protein. The table shows nearly 550,000 distinct CDR3 sequences, with about 19% occurring only once. Sequenced material: PBMCs, taken 15 days after the yellow fever booster vaccination. Receptors were obtained from a man aged 30-40 years who received the YFV17D yellow fever vaccine.

The chain combines TRBV19 with TRBJ2-1; D is uncertain. Trimming took off 5 bases at V and 0 bases at J, with 14 bases between the two ends. CDR1 is LNHDA, CDR2 SQIVND, per germline (reference sequence). There are 16 residues in the CDR3. CDR3 nucleotides: TGTGCCAGTAGTGACCCTCTAAGGCCCTCCTACAATGAGCAGTTCTTC. Translated: CASSDPLRPSYNEQFF.

The chain links TRBV12-3 or TRBV12-4 to TRBJ2-5, with a possible D match to TRBD2 (5 bases). CDR3 length equals 14 residues. The ends were cut back, 6 bases at V and 6 bases at J, with 17 bases in the middle. The CDR3 DNA sequence: TGTGCCAGCAGCACTAGTCGGGGTCAGAAGACCCAGTACTTC. It translates to CASSTSRGQKTQYF.

V gene TRBV7-2 combines with J gene TRBJ2-1; 9 positions agree with TRBD2. CDR1 is SGHTA, CDR2 FQGNSA, per germline. The CDR3 covers 15 residues. The V gene end was trimmed by 0 bases and the J gene end by 6 bases; junction bases not matched to a gene: 3. In nucleotides, the CDR3 is TGTGCCAGCAGCTTAGCGGGACTAGCCTCCAATGAGCAGTTCTTC. Its protein product is CASSLAGLASNEQFF.

This clonotype has more than one count but fewer than ten. The J gene is TRBJ2-1, the V gene TRBV5-1; 11 bases fit TRBD2. V lost 4 bases to trimming and J lost 3 bases; unmatched junction nucleotides: 3. This CDR3 contains 15 residues. Germline V gene lookup returns CDR1 SGHRS and CDR2 YFSETQ. The DNA of the CDR3 is TGCGCCAGCAGCATGACTAGCGGGATCTACAATGAGCAGTTCTTC. This codes for CASSMTSGIYNEQFF.

This clonotype was detected only a few times. V is TRBV7-6 and J is TRBJ2-4, with 9 bases lining up with TRBD2. With V trimmed by 5 bases and J by 3 bases, 14 bases remained unmatched. The CDR3 consists of 18 residues. Germline CDR1 SGHVS, CDR2 FNYEAQ. The chain's CDR3 is CASSHDRAGGQDKNIQYF. Here the CDR3 DNA reads TGTGCCAGCAGCCACGACAGGGCGGGAGGGCAAGACAAAAACATTCAGTACTTC. Complete variable domain (other parts from reference TRBV7-6 and TRBJ2-4): GAGVSQSPRYKVTKRGQDVALRCDPISGHVSLYWYRQALGQGPEFLTYFNYEAQQDKSGLPNDRFSAERPEGSISTLTIQRTEQRDSAMYRCASSHDRAGGQDKNIQYFGAGTRLSVL.

This rearrangement joins TRBV29-1 to TRBJ2-5; TRBD1 matches 8 bases. Germline CDR1 is SQVTM and CDR2 is ANQGSEA. The J segment lost 4 bases and the V segment lost 4 bases, leaving 2 bases of the junction unmatched. This CDR3 spans 12 amino acids. The CDR3 loop is CSVAQGGETQYF. CDR3 coding DNA: TGCAGCGTTGCACAGGGGGGAGAGACCCAGTACTTC. Full variable domain (remainder filled in from reference TRBV29-1 and TRBJ2-5): SAVISQKPSRDICQRGTSLTIQCQVDSQVTMMFWYRQQPGQSLTLIATANQGSEATYESGFVIDKFPISRPNLTFSTLTVSNMSPEDSSIYLCSVAQGGETQYFGPGTRLLVL.

This clonotype was detected ten times or more. The rearrangement links TRBV15 to TRBJ2-5; no firm D call. Deletions cut 1 base from V and 0 bases from J, with 6 bases between. Germline values: CDR1 LNHNV, CDR2 YYDKDF (reference sequence). The CDR3 is made up of 14 amino acids. The CDR3 here is CATSRAGYQETQYF. The CDR3 region has the DNA TGTGCCACCAGCAGAGCGGGCTACCAAGAGACCCAGTACTTC.

The CDR3 DNA is TGTGCCAGCAGTTTTGCGGGAGGGGTCCACGAGCAGTACTTC. Its translation is CASSFAGGVHEQYF. This chain links TRBV12-3 or TRBV12-4 with TRBJ2-7; TRBD2 agrees at 9 bases. Trimming took 3 bases from V and 5 from J; bases not matched to a gene: 5. The CDR3 is 14 residues long.

This clonotype was seen a handful of times. This chain connects TRBV14 to TRBJ2-5; 7 bases are a match to TRBD1. Germline-derived CDR1 and CDR2 are SGHDN and FVKESK. The V gene end was trimmed by 4 bases and the J gene end by 13 bases; junction bases not matched to a gene: 9. This CDR3 has 12 residues. The CDR3 nucleotides read TGTGCCAGCAGCCTGCAGGGGGTAATGTTGTACTTC. Translated: CASSLQGVMLYF.

The rearrangement links TRBV12-3 or TRBV12-4 to TRBJ2-2; perhaps TRBD1 as D (5 bases). This CDR3 region has 14 residues. Trimming took 6 bases from V and 2 from J, leaving 10 bases between them. The CDR3 is CASRRQTNTGELFF. CDR3 DNA sequence: TGTGCCAGCAGGCGACAGACCAACACCGGGGAGCTGTTTTTT.

The chain combines TRBV7-2 with TRBJ2-7, with 9 bases lining up with TRBD1. V lost 3 bases, J lost 5 bases, and 5 bases stayed unmatched. This CDR3 comprises 14 residues. Germline-derived CDR1 and CDR2 are SGHTA and FQGNSA. CDR3 loop: CASSLAGQGHEQYF. For the CDR3, the DNA is TGTGCCAGCAGCTTGGCGGGACAGGGCCACGAGCAGTACTTC.

This clonotype was found a few times. For the CDR3, the DNA is TGTGCCAGCAAGGAGAAACGGGATCGGACAGATACGCAGTATTTT. Its protein product is CASKEKRDRTDTQYF. The chain couples TRBV2 to TRBJ2-3; possible D gene TRBD2, 5 bases. V was cut by 7 bases and J by 3 bases, with 17 bases left in between. CDR1 and CDR2 (germline): SNHLY, FYNNEI. The CDR3 totals 15 residues.

This clonotype occurred a few times. The J gene is TRBJ2-7, the V gene TRBV7-2; D is undetermined. V lost 6 bases and J lost 6, with 9 bases in between. From germline, CDR1 is SGHTA and CDR2 FQGNSA. The CDR3 covers 11 residues. CDR3 region: CASRVTSEQYF. CDR3 bases: TGTGCCAGCAGGGTTACGTCCGAGCAGTACTTC.

The chain recombines TRBV28 with TRBJ2-3, with 8 bases identical to TRBD2. Germline V lookup: CDR1 MDHEN, CDR2 SYDVKM. The CDR3 covers 15 residues. V lost 10 bases and J lost 2; bases outside the gene matches: 11. CDR3 DNA: TGTGCCAACCTCTGGCGGGAGGTCTTCACAGATACGCAGTATTTT. This translates into CANLWREVFTDTQYF.

Many counts were recorded for this clonotype. This chain links TRBV2 with TRBJ1-5, with TRBD1 matching over 8 bases. The ends lost 1 base at V and 11 bases at J; junction bases unmatched: 4. Germline V gives CDR1 SNHLY, CDR2 FYNNEI. This CDR3 is 13 amino acids long. Here the CDR3 reads CASSEGTGIAQHF. The CDR3 coding sequence is TGTGCCAGCAGTGAAGGGACAGGGATTGCCCAGCATTTT.

The chain combines TRBV20-1 with TRBJ1-4; 9 positions agree with TRBD1. The V segment lost 2 bases and the J segment 5 bases; nucleotides outside the gene matches: 6. CDR3 size: 15 residues. Per germline, CDR1 DFQATT and CDR2 SNEGSKA (reference sequence). The CDR3 nucleotides read TGCAGTGCTAGACCGACAGGGGGTACAAATGAAAAACTGTTTTTT. It codes for CSARPTGGTNEKLFF.

The chain is built from TRBV23-1 and TRBJ2-5; D ambiguous. TRBV23-1 is an open reading frame, and its role is uncertain. This CDR3 region has 13 residues. V shed 6 bases and J shed 5 bases, with 13 bases lying between them. Here the CDR3 reads CASSRPARETQYF. The DNA of the CDR3 is TGCGCCAGCAGCAGACCAGCGAGGGAGACCCAGTACTTC.

This clonotype was seen a handful of times. The J gene is TRBJ2-5, the V gene TRBV6-5; D is ambiguous. This CDR3 is 15 amino acids long. V was trimmed by 2 bases and J by 3 bases, leaving 13 bases between them. CDR1 is MNHEY and CDR2 is SVGAGI in the germline V gene. The CDR3 loop reads CASSYARLRKETQYF. CDR3 in DNA: TGTGCCAGCAGTTACGCGAGGCTACGAAAAGAGACCCAGTACTTC.

The rearrangement uses TRBV6-5 and TRBJ2-7, with 11 bases that match TRBD2. The germline V gene encodes CDR1 MNHEY and CDR2 SVGAGI. J gave up 0 bases and V 4 bases, and 5 bases lay outside the gene matches. This CDR3 region has 16 residues. The CDR3 DNA reads TGTGCCAGCAGTTCTCTAGCGGGAGGCTCCTCCTACGAGCAGTACTTC. Its translation: CASSSLAGGSSYEQYF.

The rearrangement joins TRBV6-1 to TRBJ1-2, with D unclear. The CDR3 is 13 amino acids. V was cut by 5 bases and J by 8 bases, with 15 bases left in between. Germline V gene sequence: CDR1 MNHNS, CDR2 SASEGT. The CDR3 here is CASSPNYQQGYTF. The CDR3 DNA sequence: TGTGCCAGCAGTCCCAACTATCAACAGGGCTACACCTTC.

The chain links TRBV29-1 to TRBJ2-3, with a possible D match to TRBD2 (6 bases). CDR1 is SQVTM and CDR2 is ANQGSEA in the germline V gene. The CDR3 runs to 13 residues. V shed 0 bases and J shed 9 bases, with 13 bases lying between them. The CDR3 DNA follows: TGCAGCGTTGAAGAGACCCGGCGGGACACGCAGTATTTT. It specifies CSVEETRRDTQYF.

Only a few counts were recorded for this clonotype. The chain joins TRBV7-9 to TRBJ2-3, with D unresolved. Trimming pared 5 bases from V and 6 bases from J, leaving 9 bases between. The length of the CDR3 is 12 residues. Germline V lookup: CDR1 SEHNR, CDR2 FQNEAQ (reference sequence). The CDR3 coding sequence is TGTGCCAGCAGCCCCATGAGGGATACGCAGTATTTT. Its protein is CASSPMRDTQYF.

The CDR3 sequence is CASSWTRDSLSYNEQFF. Written as DNA, the CDR3 is TGTGCCAGCAGTTGGACCCGGGACAGCCTTTCCTACAATGAGCAGTTCTTC. The chain has TRBV12-3 or TRBV12-4 and TRBJ2-1, with 7 bases matching TRBD1. The trim removed 4 bases at V and 1 base at J, leaving 10 bases unmatched. The length of the CDR3 is 17 residues.

V gene TRBV19 combines with J gene TRBJ2-3; tentative D call: TRBD1 (6 bases). Per germline, CDR1 LNHDA and CDR2 SQIVND (reference sequence). V lost 6 bases, J lost 5 bases, and 12 bases lay in between. This CDR3 is 13 amino acids long. Written as DNA, the CDR3 is TGTGCCAGTAGGAAAACAGGGATAGATACGCAGTATTTT. Protein sequence: CASRKTGIDTQYF.

This clonotype was detected a few times. This chain links TRBV5-1 with TRBJ2-2, with 8 bases that match TRBD2. Trimming took 0 bases from V and 3 from J; bases not matched to a gene: 1. CDR1 and CDR2 from the germline V gene are SGHRS and YFSETQ. This CDR3 region has 15 residues. For the CDR3, the DNA is TGCGCCAGCAGCTTGGTAGCGGGACACACCGGGGAGCTGTTTTTT. Residues: CASSLVAGHTGELFF. The whole variable domain, filled in from reference TRBV5-1 and TRBJ2-2, reads KAGVTQTPRYLIKTRGQQVTLSCSPISGHRSVSWYQQTPGQGLQFLFEYFSETQRNKGNFPGRFSGRQFSNSRSEMNVSTLELGDSALYLCASSLVAGHTGELFFGEGSRLTVL.

The rearrangement joins TRBV12-3 or TRBV12-4 to TRBJ2-2; D unresolved. CDR3 length: 15 amino acids. V dropped 4 bases and J dropped 3 bases, with 12 bases sitting between them. CDR3 nucleotides: TGTGCCAGCAGTTACGAGAGGTCGTACACCGGGGAGCTGTTTTTT. Translation gives CASSYERSYTGELFF.

This sequence joins TRBV18 and TRBJ2-1; 7 nucleotides match TRBD2. CDR1 and CDR2 from the germline V gene are KGHSH and LQKENI. V was clipped by 6 bases and J by 8 bases; unmatched bases: 7. The CDR3 sequence is 13 residues long. For the CDR3, the DNA is TGTGCCAGCTCCAGTTGGAGCGGGGATGAGCAGTTCTTC. This gives the protein CASSSWSGDEQFF. The full variable domain, its missing parts supplied by reference TRBV18 and TRBJ2-1, is NAGVMQNPRHLVRRRGQEARLRCSPMKGHSHVYWYRQLPEEGLKFMVYLQKENIIDESGMPKERFSAEFPKEGPSILRIQQVVRGDSAAYFCASSSWSGDEQFFGPGTRLTVL.